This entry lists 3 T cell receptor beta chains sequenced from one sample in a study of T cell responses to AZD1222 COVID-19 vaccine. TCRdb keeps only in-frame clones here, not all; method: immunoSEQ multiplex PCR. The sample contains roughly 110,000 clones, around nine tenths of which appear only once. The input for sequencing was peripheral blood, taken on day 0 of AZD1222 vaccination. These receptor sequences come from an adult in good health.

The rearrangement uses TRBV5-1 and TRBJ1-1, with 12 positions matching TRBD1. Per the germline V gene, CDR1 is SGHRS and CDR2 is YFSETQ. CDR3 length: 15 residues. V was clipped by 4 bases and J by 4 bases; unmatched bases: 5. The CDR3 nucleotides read TGCGCCAGCAGCGGGACAGGGGGCGAAGGCACTGAAGCTTTCTTT. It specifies CASSGTGGEGTEAFF. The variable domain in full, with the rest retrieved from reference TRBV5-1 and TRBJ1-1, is KAGVTQTPRYLIKTRGQQVTLSCSPISGHRSVSWYQQTPGQGLQFLFEYFSETQRNKGNFPGRFSGRQFSNSRSEMNVSTLELGDSALYLCASSGTGGEGTEAFFGQGTRLTVV.

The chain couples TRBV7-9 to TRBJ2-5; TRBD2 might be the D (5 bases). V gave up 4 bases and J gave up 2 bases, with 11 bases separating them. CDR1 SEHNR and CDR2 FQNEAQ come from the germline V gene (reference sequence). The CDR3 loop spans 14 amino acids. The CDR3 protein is CASSWTGVQETQYF. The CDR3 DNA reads TGTGCCAGCAGCTGGACTGGGGTTCAAGAGACCCAGTACTTC.

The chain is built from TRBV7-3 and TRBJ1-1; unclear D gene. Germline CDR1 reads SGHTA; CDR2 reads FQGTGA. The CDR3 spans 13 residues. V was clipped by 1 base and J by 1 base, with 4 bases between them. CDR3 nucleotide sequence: TGTGCCAGCAGCTTAAAGGCGAACACTGAAGCTTTCTTT. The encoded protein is CASSLKANTEAFF.